This TCR beta chain is drawn from a study of regulatory T cells in long-lasting Graves disease. About the study: The study enrolled newly diagnosed Graves' patients on antithyroid drugs under 3 months. Whole-study results and caveats: Shared public clonotypes totalled 2,500 to 3,500 in persistent patients, compared with roughly 970 in new patients.

For this clonotype: Its antigen is not known.

The time point is: newly diagnosed GD, antithyroid drugs for less than 3 months. The authors made the TCR library using RNA they extracted from PBMCs. Arm-PCR of CDR3 regions and iRepertoire HTBI primers were the basis on which TCR beta libraries were built. MiXCR, applied by TCRdb to the multiplex PCR reads, yields one record per CDR3 protein. Of approximately 230,000 distinct CDR3 sequences listed, around 20% are singletons. The CDR3 extends over 13 amino acids. Trimming took off 7 bases at V and 4 bases at J, with 12 bases between the two ends. The germline CDR1 and CDR2 sequences are SGHKS and YYEKEE (reference sequence).

The sample consisted of peripheral blood mononuclear cells (PBMCs), taken at new diagnosis, from a patient treated with antithyroid drugs. The receptor was isolated from a female donor with Graves disease. The chain employs TRBV5-5 and TRBJ1-5, with TRBD1 as a possible D gene (6 bases). In DNA form, the CDR3 reads TGTGCCAGCGGTATAACAGGGAATCAGCCCCAGCATTTT. Translating gives CASGITGNQPQHF.